The sequence of this T cell receptor (beta chain) was determined in a study of cytomegalovirus exposure and HLA in healthy donors (dated by TCRdb to 2016 to 2017). Regarding the complete study: In an earlier analysis of about 560 of the donors, approximately 260 Gb of sequence data and roughly 100 million unique TCR beta sequences from about 180 million T cells were reported. The study aimed to test whether cataloging public T cell receptors could reveal signatures of past pathogen exposure. The T cell repertoires of some 700 subjects were profiled by immunosequencing and related to cytomegalovirus serostatus. An early release that covered several hundred HLA-typed donors contained approximately 320 gigabases of sequencing data and around 80 million unique TCR sequences. To predict cytomegalovirus infection status, the study combined high-throughput TCR immunosequencing, statistical association of individual TCRs with disease status, and machine learning. Alongside the repertoire data, information on donor age, sex, ethnicity and CMV serostatus was compiled. The later analysis used no new phenotypic data to find candidate immune exposures, relying instead on TCR beta sequences and their occurrence across donors. Among under 450 genotyped donors of the cohort, an average of around 240,000 unique TCR beta nucleotide sequences were sequenced per donor, about a sixth of them non-productive. Class I and class II HLA loci were covered by the typing at four-digit resolution. To study patterns of TCR occurrence, a later analysis re-analyzed previously published TCR beta repertoires from several hundred donors and added high-resolution HLA genotyping. Among the roughly 370 genotyped donors, around 81% belonged to the genetic ancestry cluster associated with self-reported Caucasian donors. Roughly five DR-DQ haplotypes were handled as single units for association and clustering because linkage in the cohort was strong. A separate validation cohort of approximately 120 different subjects was used in addition to the roughly 620-subject first cohort. All discovery cohort repertoires had been generated on a single sequencing platform. An earlier analysis of 587 of the donors applied high-throughput TCR beta sequencing to assess whether each TCR beta V gene segment acted as functional or pseudogenic. Typing coverage differed by locus: A, B, C, DRB1 and DQB1 were typed in roughly 620-630 donors, DQA1 in about 550, DPA1 in some 610, and DPB1 in just under 480. A later genetic analysis used genome-wide SNP genotypes for about three fifths of the 666 donors, treating that subset as a discovery cohort. Here is what the overall study found, with its caveats: The sequencing pipeline was judged likely to have produced a cluster of highly shared sequence variants as a technical artifact. In a later genetic analysis, a missense DCLRE1C variant was associated with V-gene and J-gene trimming of TCR beta chains, and the association was replicated in an independent cohort. Across donors, most TCR sequences were observed very rarely, whereas some public TCRs were present in many individuals. Broadly in line with IMGT annotations, most TCR beta V segments showed up in productive rearrangements about 90% or about 30% of the time in an earlier analysis of around 550 of the donors. Most CMV-associated TCR beta chains appeared to be HLA-restricted in a later analysis, and the HLA associations seemed to be driven largely by CMV exposure. In vitro tests confirmed that three of the cytomegalovirus-associated TCR beta chains recognize cytomegalovirus antigens. Several of the top co-occurrence clusters appeared to be linked to parvovirus B19, influenza, CMV and Epstein-Barr virus, according to a later analysis. The classifier was reported to diagnose cytomegalovirus status with high specificity and sensitivity in both the original and validation cohorts. In this cohort, only TCR beta chains were sequenced, and detectable features were limited by the absence of alpha or paired-chain data. Assigning TCR associations to individual alleles was difficult when HLA alleles, especially DR and DQ, strongly co-occurred. Sequencing depth was assumed to be roughly uniform across donors in the presence/absence analyses, though that assumption may not hold. Because some donors lacked HLA typing at each locus, the association tests relied only on the typed subset. A later analysis associated some 17,000 TCR beta sequences with specific HLA alleles at a false discovery rate of 0.05. Some IMGT-functional V segments, including TRBV6-2 and TRBV6-3, could not be told apart with the 87-base-pair reads, so those segments were excluded. Correlated functional status among segregating V segments might be attributable to linkage disequilibrium, but an unknown experimental factor could not be ruled out. A further reported finding was that TCR beta sequences accurately predicted the HLA-A and HLA-B alleles for most subjects in the first cohort. The earlier analysis of approximately 590 of the donors excluded some 15 rarely observed V segments, including chromosome 9 orphons, because counts were too low. CMV serostatus was the only immune exposure information available for the cohort. Compared with the roughly 600-donor mean, donors in an Asian-associated ancestry cluster had fewer N-insertions in productive TCRs, according to a later genetic analysis. According to the authors, the approach could potentially be generalized to other disease states and immunological phenotypes. In a later analysis, the rate of TCR association differed among HLA loci, with DRB1 alleles having the most associated TCRs and HLA-C alleles having the fewest. In a later analysis, HLA-associated TCR beta chains were found to be more clonally expanded and to have lower generation probabilities than equally common non-associated chains. The study gave a list of some 150 TCR beta chains associated with cytomegalovirus.

V is shortened by 0 bases, J by 12 bases, and the region joining them spans 13 bases. Based on the germline V gene, the CDR1 and CDR2 sequences are SGHRS and YFSETQ. The CDR3 numbers 13 residues from cysteine through phenylalanine. The sequence is cut down to CDR3 DNA, 39 bases in frame from base 1. To note about this clone: Its cognate antigen has yet to be identified. Within one base of it there is no much larger clone, and no base qualities were kept.

The library came from the immunoSEQ multiplex PCR assay. For the multiplex PCR, a mixture combining 60 forward primers for TCR Vbeta segments and 13 reverse primers for TCR Jbeta segments was used. The CDR3 region of rearranged TCR beta genes was amplified from genomic DNA with a multiplex PCR assay. The amplified TCR beta libraries were sequenced on the Illumina HiSeq System as 87-base-pair reads. The authors processed their data as follows. In a later analysis, roughly 80 million unique TCR beta chains were counted across the roughly 670 repertoires, and about 10 million of these chains were shared by at least two donors. A nearest-neighbor algorithm error-corrected the raw reads and collapsed the reads into unique sequences, merging closely related sequences to remove PCR and sequencing errors. Alignment of CDR3 sequences to IMGT reference sequences was used to assign V, D and J gene segments. For a sequence to be retained, a match of at least six nucleotides was required to both a V gene segment and a J gene segment. A rearrangement counted as productive if the CDR3 had no stop codons and remained in frame with V and J, and every other rearrangement counted as non-productive. Following IMGT convention, CDR3 was defined as the stretch from the second conserved V-encoded cysteine to the conserved J-encoded phenylalanine. The earlier analysis of 500 to 750 of the donors excluded any sequence lacking an unambiguous match to a single V gene segment. In an earlier analysis of about 590 of the donors, a V segment was called functional when productive rearrangements were above 56.7%, and segregating when the standard deviation between donors exceeded 5%. A statistical classification framework was developed to diagnose cytomegalovirus status using the catalog of TCR beta chain sequences. In a later analysis, V and J genes were assigned by comparing TCR nucleotide sequences against IMGT/GENE-DB human TR gene sequences. In a later analysis, CDR3 sequences and most-parsimonious VDJ recombination scenarios were assigned using the TCRdist pipeline. In a later analysis, each TCR beta chain was defined by its CDR3 amino acid sequence together with its V-gene family, and reads lacking a unique V-gene family were excluded. A later analysis removed 592 highly shared, low-generation-probability nucleotide sequences to deal with suspected cross-contamination and a sequencing artifact. For each public chain, a later analysis derived a clonal expansion index from normalized ranks of inferred template counts within each repertoire. A later analysis computed generation probabilities with a VDJ recombination model fitted to out-of-frame rearrangements, and checked the results against IGoR. In a later analysis, hypergeometric tests were used to score TCR-TCR, TCR-HLA and TCR-CMV co-occurrence, with a repertoire-size bias correction applied to TCR pairs. A later analysis estimated false discovery rates by permuting HLA or CMV assignments 20 times. A later analysis grouped co-occurring TCRs with DBSCAN, adding TCRdist sequence similarity when clustering within HLA-allele-positive subsets. For co-occurrence clustering, repertoires with fewer than 30,000 or more than 120,000 public chains were excluded, along with four to six repertoires with anomalous nucleotide sharing. Entries here come from immuneACCESS through TCRdb and include only in-frame sequences with V and J called. Some clones fail to appear in such tables; in the studies checked, an unresolved V gene covers under half of the shortfall, and the cause of the remainder is unknown. D and trimming come from the DNA, and the V and J calls and clone size come from that table. Within this sample are about 120,000 clones, with approximately 67% of them counted one time only. The biggest ten clones account for 1.5% of the sample.

In total, approximately 610 healthy bone marrow donors made up the cohort. Cohort members were all nominally healthy when sampled, although unrecorded immune exposures were likely present. The donor was CMV seronegative and belonged to the group of 350 to 400 seronegative cohort members. Every donor gave a peripheral blood sample, and the peripheral blood mononuclear cells from that sample were used for TCR beta sequencing. The Qiagen DNeasy Blood Extraction Kit was used to extract genomic DNA from the blood cell samples. The sequencing input was PBMCs. This clonotype was obtained from a man younger than 35 in good health and CMV-seronegative. The sequence joins TRBV5-1 to TRBJ2-1, with a tentative D gene TRBD1 over 6 matching bases. The DNA sequence is as follows: TGCGCCAGCAGCTTGGGAGGGGTCAGGGGGCAGTTCTTC. Its protein reads: CASSLGGVRGQFF.